The 18 T cell receptor beta chains listed next were all sequenced from one sample in a study of OX40 agonist ivuxolimab in advanced cancers. Clones were sequenced by immunoSEQ multiplex PCR, and TCRdb holds only the in-frame ones, with some missing. The table has roughly 30,000 clones, 80% to 95% seen once. Sequenced material: CD4+ or CD8+ T cells sorted from blood, taken in a trial of the OX40 agonist ivuxolimab. All receptors come from an adult with an advanced solid tumor such as melanoma, head and neck, liver or kidney cancer.

V gene TRBV19 combines with J gene TRBJ1-5; D call uncertain. The CDR3 runs 15 residues. The V end lost 4 bases, the J end lost 1 base, and 11 bases lay between the germline ends. CDR1 and CDR2 from the germline V gene are LNHDA and SQIVND (reference sequence). This CDR3 reads CASSNLDGSNQPQHF. The CDR3 DNA reads as TGTGCCAGTAGTAATTTGGACGGGAGCAATCAGCCCCAGCATTTT.

The chain combines TRBV6-5 with TRBJ1-1, with D maybe TRBD1 (5 bases). Germline CDR1 is MNHEY and CDR2 is SVGAGI. CDR3 length equals 13 residues. V was pared by 10 bases and J by 0 bases, with 12 bases between. CDR3 in DNA: TGTGCCACTTCTCCAGGGATGAACACTGAAGCTTTCTTT. Protein sequence: CATSPGMNTEAFF.

V gene TRBV27 combines with J gene TRBJ2-1; D ambiguous. The germline gives CDR1 MNHEY, CDR2 SMNVEV (reference sequence). V dropped 5 bases and J dropped 8 bases, with 19 bases sitting between them. CDR3 length equals 15 residues. The CDR3 region is CASSTYSAPPYEQFF. CDR3 DNA sequence: TGTGCCAGCAGTACATACTCGGCCCCCCCCTATGAGCAGTTCTTC.

The chain joins TRBV25-1 to TRBJ2-7; 10 bases agree with TRBD2. This CDR3 has 16 amino acids. The J segment lost 6 bases and the V segment lost 0 bases, leaving 8 bases of the junction unmatched. Germline V gene sequence: CDR1 MGHDK, CDR2 SYGVNS. This CDR3 is CASSEYKAGGQSEQYF. The CDR3, as DNA: TGTGCCAGCAGTGAATACAAAGCGGGGGGGCAGTCCGAGCAGTACTTC.

Concerning this clone: Other DNA sequences from this sample encode an identical CDR3 as well. The chain uses TRBV2 and TRBJ2-7; D unresolved. Germline-derived CDR1 and CDR2 are SNHLY and FYNNEI. Trimming shortened V by 1 base and J by 7 bases, and 5 bases separated the two germline ends. The CDR3 loop spans 11 amino acids. The CDR3 is CASSEGGEQYF. The CDR3 coding sequence is TGTGCCAGCAGTGAAGGTGGAGAGCAGTACTTC.

This chain joins TRBV27 and TRBJ2-7, with 9 bases aligning to TRBD1. Germline CDR1 reads MNHEY; CDR2 reads SMNVEV (reference sequence). CDR3 length: 13 amino acids. V lost 8 bases to trimming and J lost 5 bases; unmatched junction nucleotides: 7. CDR3 amino acids: CASAITGGNEQYF. CDR3 DNA: TGTGCCAGCGCTATTACAGGGGGCAACGAGCAGTACTTC.

The genes are TRBV7-9 and TRBJ2-7; possible D gene TRBD1, 6 bases. CDR1 is SEHNR and CDR2 is FQNEAQ in the germline V gene (reference sequence). The CDR3 consists of 14 residues. The germline V and J ends were trimmed by 5 bases and 7 bases, with 18 bases remaining between them. The CDR3 is CASSERGSVREQYF. The DNA of the CDR3 is TGTGCCAGCAGCGAGAGGGGGTCAGTAAGGGAGCAGTACTTC.

V gene TRBV2 combines with J gene TRBJ1-5; no clear D gene. Per the germline V gene, CDR1 is SNHLY and CDR2 is FYNNEI. V was clipped by 0 bases and J by 4 bases, with 4 bases between them. This CDR3 has 13 amino acids. The CDR3 sequence is CASSEASNQPQHF. The CDR3 DNA reads as TGTGCCAGCAGTGAAGCCAGTAATCAGCCCCAGCATTTT.

The J gene is TRBJ2-7, the V gene TRBV6-5, with D perhaps matching TRBD1 (5 bases). The V end lost 4 bases, the J end lost 2 bases, and 9 bases lay between the germline ends. The CDR3 runs 13 residues. Per the germline V gene, CDR1 is MNHEY and CDR2 is SVGAGI. CDR3 protein: CASSSTATYEQYF. In DNA, the CDR3 is TGTGCCAGCAGTTCGACAGCAACCTACGAGCAGTACTTC.

J is TRBJ2-3 and V is TRBV12-5, with 12 bases matching TRBD2. CDR3 length: 20 residues. Germline CDR1 is LGHNT and CDR2 is FRNRAP. J was trimmed by 0 bases and V by 5 bases; bases with no gene match: 15. CDR3 amino acids: CASGPPLAGGPDTSTDTQYF. CDR3 in DNA: TGTGCTAGTGGTCCCCCCCTAGCGGGAGGGCCGGACACAAGCACAGATACGCAGTATTTT.

This clone occurred once. The chain employs TRBV27 and TRBJ1-1, with a possible D match to TRBD1 (5 bases). V lost 3 bases, J lost 3 bases, and 11 bases lay in between. The CDR3 is 14 residues long. Germline values: CDR1 MNHEY, CDR2 SMNVEV (reference sequence). Here the CDR3 reads CASSFGGADTEAFF. For the CDR3, the DNA is TGTGCCAGCAGTTTTGGGGGAGCGGACACTGAAGCTTTCTTT.

The gene calls are TRBV7-2 and TRBJ2-3, with TRBD2 matching over 11 bases. CDR1 and CDR2 (germline): SGHTA, FQGNSA. This CDR3 spans 16 amino acids. V lost 6 bases and J lost 4; bases outside the gene matches: 9. The CDR3 here is CASRALGSGRADTQYF. CDR3 coding DNA: TGTGCCAGCAGGGCTTTAGGTAGCGGGAGGGCAGATACGCAGTATTTT.

Worth noting for this clone: The germline gene is not matched at one end of the junction; a read error may be the cause. The chain employs TRBV5-5 and TRBJ2-7, with TRBD1 identical over 8 bases. Germline V lookup: CDR1 SGHKS, CDR2 YYEKEE (reference sequence). The CDR3 has 12 amino acids. The CDR3 DNA sequence: TGCGCCAGCAGCCAAGGTGGACAGGGTCCCTACTTC. This encodes CASSQGGQGPYF.

The chain has TRBV29-1 and TRBJ2-5, with a tentative D call TRBD2 (5 bases). V shed 2 bases and J shed 1 base, with 20 bases lying between them. Germline V CDR1 and CDR2: SQVTM, ANQGSEA. The CDR3 runs to 17 residues. The CDR3, as DNA: TGCAGCGTTGAATTGTTGATAGGACTGGGAGTCCAAGAGACCCAGTACTTC. This sequence encodes CSVELLIGLGVQETQYF. Combining the CDR3 with reference TRBV29-1 and TRBJ2-5 gives the whole variable domain SAVISQKPSRDICQRGTSLTIQCQVDSQVTMMFWYRQQPGQSLTLIATANQGSEATYESGFVIDKFPISRPNLTFSTLTVSNMSPEDSSIYLCSVELLIGLGVQETQYFGPGTRLLVL.

This clone was found a few times. As DNA, the CDR3 is TGTGCCAGTAGTATGGAGACACTTTCACCCCTCCACTTT. Its protein product is CASSMETLSPLHF. V is TRBV19 and J is TRBJ1-6; D call uncertain. With 3 bases removed from V and 9 bases from J, the gap between germline ends came to 9 bases. Germline values: CDR1 LNHDA, CDR2 SQIVND (reference sequence). This CDR3 contains 13 residues.

The V gene is TRBV11-1, the J gene TRBJ2-7; TRBD2 matches at 13 bases. This CDR3 spans 15 amino acids. Trimming removed 1 base from V and 5 bases from J; junction bases left unmatched: 2. Germline-derived CDR1 and CDR2 are SGHAT and FQDESV (reference sequence). The CDR3 region is CASSLGTSGSNEQYF. DNA for the CDR3: TGTGCCAGCAGCTTAGGGACTAGCGGGAGCAACGAGCAGTACTTC.

V gene TRBV5-6 combines with J gene TRBJ2-1; 9 bases agree with TRBD2. The V gene's germline CDR1 is SGHDT and CDR2 YYEEEE. CDR3 length: 16 residues. Germline trimming cut 0 bases from V and 7 bases from J; bases unmatched to any gene: 8. The CDR3 sequence is CASSLAGGGASNEQFF. CDR3 coding DNA: TGTGCCAGCAGCTTGGCCGGCGGGGGGGCCTCTAATGAGCAGTTCTTC.

This sequence joins TRBV6-5 and TRBJ2-3; TRBD2 aligns across 10 bases. Unmatched junction bases numbered 8, after V lost 5 bases and J lost 6 bases. Per germline, CDR1 MNHEY and CDR2 SVGAGI. This CDR3 has 15 amino acids. The CDR3 sequence: CASSPRTSGSDTQYF. The CDR3 nucleotides read TGTGCCAGCAGTCCTCGGACTAGCGGTAGTGATACGCAGTATTTT.